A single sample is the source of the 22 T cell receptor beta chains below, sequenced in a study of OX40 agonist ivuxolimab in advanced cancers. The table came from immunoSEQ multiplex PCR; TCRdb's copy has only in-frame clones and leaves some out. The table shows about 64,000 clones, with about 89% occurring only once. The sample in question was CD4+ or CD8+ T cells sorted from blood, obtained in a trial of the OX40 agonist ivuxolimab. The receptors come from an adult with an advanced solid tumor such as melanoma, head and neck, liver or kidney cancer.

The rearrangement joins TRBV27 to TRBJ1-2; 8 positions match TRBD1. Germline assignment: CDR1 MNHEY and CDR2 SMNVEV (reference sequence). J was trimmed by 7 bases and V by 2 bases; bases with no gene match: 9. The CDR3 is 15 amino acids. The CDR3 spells CASSLGWQGASGYTF. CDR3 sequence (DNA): TGTGCCAGCAGTTTAGGATGGCAGGGGGCAAGTGGCTACACCTTC.

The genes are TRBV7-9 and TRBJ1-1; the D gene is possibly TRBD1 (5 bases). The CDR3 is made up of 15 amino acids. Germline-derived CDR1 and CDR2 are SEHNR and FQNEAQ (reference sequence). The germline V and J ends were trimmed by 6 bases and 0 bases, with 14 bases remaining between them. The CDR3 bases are TGTGCCAGCAGTCCGGATGGGGGAGTGAACACTGAAGCTTTCTTT. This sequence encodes CASSPDGGVNTEAFF.

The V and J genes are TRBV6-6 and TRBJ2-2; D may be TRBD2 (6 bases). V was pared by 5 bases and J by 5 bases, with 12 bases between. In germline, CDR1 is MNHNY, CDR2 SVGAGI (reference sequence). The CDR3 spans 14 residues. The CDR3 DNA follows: TGTGCCAGCAGTCGGGACTTCAAGACCGGGGAGCTGTTTTTT. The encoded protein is CASSRDFKTGELFF.

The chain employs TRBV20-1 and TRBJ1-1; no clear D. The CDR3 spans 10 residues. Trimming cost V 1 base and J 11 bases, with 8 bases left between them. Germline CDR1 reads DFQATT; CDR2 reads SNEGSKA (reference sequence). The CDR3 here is CSARGLMAFF. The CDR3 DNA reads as TGCAGTGCTAGAGGACTTATGGCTTTCTTT.

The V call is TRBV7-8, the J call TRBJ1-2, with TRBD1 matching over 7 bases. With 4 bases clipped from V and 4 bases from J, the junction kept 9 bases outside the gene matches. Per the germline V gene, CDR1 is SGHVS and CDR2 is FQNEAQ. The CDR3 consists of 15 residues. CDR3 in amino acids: CASSSTPGTVYGYTF. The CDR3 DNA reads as TGTGCCAGCAGCTCGACTCCCGGGACAGTCTATGGCTACACCTTC.

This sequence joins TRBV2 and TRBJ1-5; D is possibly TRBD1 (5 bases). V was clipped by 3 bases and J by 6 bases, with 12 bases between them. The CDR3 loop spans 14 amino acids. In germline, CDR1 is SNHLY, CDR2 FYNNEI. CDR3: CASSDQGQGQPQHF. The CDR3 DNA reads TGTGCCAGCAGTGACCAGGGTCAGGGTCAGCCCCAGCATTTT.

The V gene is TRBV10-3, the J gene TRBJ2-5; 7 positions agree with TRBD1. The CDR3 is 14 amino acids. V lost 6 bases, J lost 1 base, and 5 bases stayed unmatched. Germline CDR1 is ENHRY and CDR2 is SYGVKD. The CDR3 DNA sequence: TGTGCCATCAGCCAGGGACAGCTCCAAGAGACCCAGTACTTC. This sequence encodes CAISQGQLQETQYF.

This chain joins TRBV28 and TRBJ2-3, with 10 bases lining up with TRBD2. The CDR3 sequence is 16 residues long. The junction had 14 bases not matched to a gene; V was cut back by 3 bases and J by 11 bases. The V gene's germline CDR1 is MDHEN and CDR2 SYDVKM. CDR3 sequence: CASSFPSGSPERRQYF. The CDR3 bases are TGTGCCAGCAGTTTCCCTAGCGGGAGTCCCGAAAGAAGGCAGTATTTT. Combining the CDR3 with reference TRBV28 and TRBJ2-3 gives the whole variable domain DVKVTQSSRYLVKRTGEKVFLECVQDMDHENMFWYRQDPGLGLRLIYFSYDVKMKEKGDIPEGYSVSREKKERFSLILESASTNQTSMYLCASSFPSGSPERRQYFGPGTRLTVL.

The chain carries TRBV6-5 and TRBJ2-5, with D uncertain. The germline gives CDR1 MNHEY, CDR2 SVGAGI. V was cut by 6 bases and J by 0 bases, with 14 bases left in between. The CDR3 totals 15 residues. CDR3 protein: CASSQFGRNQETQYF. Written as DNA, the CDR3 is TGTGCCAGCAGCCAATTTGGACGGAACCAAGAGACCCAGTACTTC.

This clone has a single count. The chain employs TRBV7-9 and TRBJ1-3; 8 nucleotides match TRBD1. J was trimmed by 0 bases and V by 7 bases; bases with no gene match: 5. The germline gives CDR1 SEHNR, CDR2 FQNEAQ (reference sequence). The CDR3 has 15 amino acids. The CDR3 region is CASTTGQGSGNTIYF. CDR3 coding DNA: TGTGCCAGCACCACCGGACAGGGCTCTGGAAACACCATATATTTT.

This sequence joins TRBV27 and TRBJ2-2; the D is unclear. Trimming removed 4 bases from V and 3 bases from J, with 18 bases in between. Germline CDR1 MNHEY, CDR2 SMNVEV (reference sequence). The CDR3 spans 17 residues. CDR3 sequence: CASSSRIAKWDTGELFF. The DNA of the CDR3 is TGTGCCAGCAGTTCCCGAATAGCTAAATGGGACACCGGGGAGCTGTTTTTT.

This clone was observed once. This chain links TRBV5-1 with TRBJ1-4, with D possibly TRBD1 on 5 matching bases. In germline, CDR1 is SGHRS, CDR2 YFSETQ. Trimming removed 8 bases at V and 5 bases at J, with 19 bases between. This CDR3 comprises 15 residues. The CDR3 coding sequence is TGCGCCAGTTCTAATCTCGGACACACAAATGAAAAACTGTTTTTT. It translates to CASSNLGHTNEKLFF.

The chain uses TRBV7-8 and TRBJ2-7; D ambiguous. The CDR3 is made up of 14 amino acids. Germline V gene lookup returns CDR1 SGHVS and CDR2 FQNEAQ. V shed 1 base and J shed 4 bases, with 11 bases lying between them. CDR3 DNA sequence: TGTGCCAGCAGCTTAGGTCTCTCCTATTACGAGCAGTACTTC. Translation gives CASSLGLSYYEQYF.

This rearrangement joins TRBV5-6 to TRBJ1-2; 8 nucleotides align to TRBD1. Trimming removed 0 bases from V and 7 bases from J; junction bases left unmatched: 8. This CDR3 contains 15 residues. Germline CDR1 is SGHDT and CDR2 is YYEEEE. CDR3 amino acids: CASSLAGQDLSGYTF. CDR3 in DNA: TGTGCCAGCAGCTTGGCGGGACAGGACCTAAGTGGCTACACCTTC.

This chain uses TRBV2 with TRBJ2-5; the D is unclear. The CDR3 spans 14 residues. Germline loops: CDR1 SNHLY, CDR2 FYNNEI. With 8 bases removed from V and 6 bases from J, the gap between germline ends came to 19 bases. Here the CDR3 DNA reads TGTGCCAGCGCTGGTGGGTCCCCCCCAAAGACCCAGTACTTC. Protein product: CASAGGSPPKTQYF.

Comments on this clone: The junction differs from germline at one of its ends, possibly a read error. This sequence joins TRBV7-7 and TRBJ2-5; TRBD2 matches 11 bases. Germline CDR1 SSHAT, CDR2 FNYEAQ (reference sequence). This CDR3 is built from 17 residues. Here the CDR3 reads CASSLGGVAGGLETQYF. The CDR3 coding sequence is TGTGCTAGCAGCTTAGGGGGCGTAGCGGGAGGGCTGGAGACCCAGTACTTC.

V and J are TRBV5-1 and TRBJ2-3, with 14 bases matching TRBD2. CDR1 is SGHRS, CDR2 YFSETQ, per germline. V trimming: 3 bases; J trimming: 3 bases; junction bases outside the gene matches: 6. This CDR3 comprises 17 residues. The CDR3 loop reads CASSSGLAGGPTDTQYF. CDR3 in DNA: TGCGCCAGCAGCTCCGGACTAGCGGGAGGCCCGACAGATACGCAGTATTTT.

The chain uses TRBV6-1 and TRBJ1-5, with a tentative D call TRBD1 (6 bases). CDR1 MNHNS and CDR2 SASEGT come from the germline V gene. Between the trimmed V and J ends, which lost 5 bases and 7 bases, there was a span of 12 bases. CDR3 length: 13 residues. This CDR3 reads CASSLRQDQPQHF. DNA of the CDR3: TGTGCCAGCAGTCTCCGACAGGACCAGCCCCAGCATTTT.

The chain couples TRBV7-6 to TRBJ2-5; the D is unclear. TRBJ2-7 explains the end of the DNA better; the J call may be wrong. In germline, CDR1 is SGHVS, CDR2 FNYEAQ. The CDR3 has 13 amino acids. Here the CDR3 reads CASSPSVGYEQYF. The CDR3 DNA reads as TGTGCCAGCAGCCCCTCGGTGGGCTACGAGCAGTACTTC.

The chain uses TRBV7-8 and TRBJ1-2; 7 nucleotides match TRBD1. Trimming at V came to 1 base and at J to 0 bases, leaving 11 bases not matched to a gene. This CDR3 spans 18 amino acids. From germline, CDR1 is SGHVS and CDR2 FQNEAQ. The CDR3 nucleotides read TGTGCCAGCAGCTTAGTGTCGCACAGGGGCGCAGCTAACTATGGCTACACCTTC. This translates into CASSLVSHRGAANYGYTF.

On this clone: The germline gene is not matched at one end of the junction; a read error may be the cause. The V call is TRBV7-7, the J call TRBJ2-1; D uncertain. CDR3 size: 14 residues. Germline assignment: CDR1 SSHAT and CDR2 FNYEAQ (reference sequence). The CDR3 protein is CASSLAPMANEQFF. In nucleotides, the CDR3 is TGTGCTAGCAGCTTAGCACCTATGGCCAATGAGCAGTTCTTC.

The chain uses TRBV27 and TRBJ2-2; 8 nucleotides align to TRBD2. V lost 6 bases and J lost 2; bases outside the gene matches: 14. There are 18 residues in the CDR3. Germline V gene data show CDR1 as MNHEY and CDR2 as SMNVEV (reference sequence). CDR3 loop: CASSRAPPLAVNTGELFF. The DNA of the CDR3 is TGTGCCAGCAGCCGCGCCCCCCCACTAGCGGTAAACACCGGGGAGCTGTTTTTT.